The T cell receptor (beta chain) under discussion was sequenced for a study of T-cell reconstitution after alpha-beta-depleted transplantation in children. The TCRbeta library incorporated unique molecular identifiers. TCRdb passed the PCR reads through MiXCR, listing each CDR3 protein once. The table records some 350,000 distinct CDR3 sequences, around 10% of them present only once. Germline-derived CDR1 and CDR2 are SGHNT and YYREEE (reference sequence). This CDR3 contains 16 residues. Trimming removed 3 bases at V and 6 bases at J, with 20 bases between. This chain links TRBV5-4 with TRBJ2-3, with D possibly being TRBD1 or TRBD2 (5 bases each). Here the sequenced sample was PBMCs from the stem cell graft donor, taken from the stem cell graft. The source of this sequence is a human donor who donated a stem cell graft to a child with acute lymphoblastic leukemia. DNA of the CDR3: TGTGCCAGCAGCTCGTCCGGGACCAGAAGAATGGATACGCAGTATTTT. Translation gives CASSSSGTRRMDTQYF.